The 32 T cell receptor beta chains reported below all come from one sample, sequenced in a study of beta chain features in type 1 diabetes. Findings of the study overall: Among all four CD4+ subsets, Type 1 diabetes patients had TCRB CDR3s that were moderately but significantly shorter.

The whole isolated RNA underwent reverse transcription, so sequencing captured expressed TCRB transcripts. Method: immunoSEQ multiplex PCR; TCRdb's copy keeps in-frame clones and lacks some. The data show around 650,000 clones, roughly 12% seen once. These TCRs' antigens remain unknown. The sequencing input was naive CD4+ T cells from blood. The receptors come from a man aged 25-45 years with type 1 diabetes.

The chain links TRBV5-6 to TRBJ1-4; D not resolved. Germline V gene sequence: CDR1 SGHDT, CDR2 YYEEEE. This CDR3 is built from 16 residues. V was cut by 3 bases and J by 8 bases, with 20 bases left in between. This CDR3 reads CASSSQPVSGGEKLFF. CDR3 DNA sequence: TGTGCCAGCAGCTCCCAACCCGTCTCCGGAGGGGAAAAACTGTTTTTT.

This clone turned up a few times. The chain is built from TRBV7-2 and TRBJ1-1, with D unresolved. Per the germline V gene, CDR1 is SGHTA and CDR2 is FQGNSA. The length of the CDR3 is 15 residues. V lost 4 bases, J lost 0 bases, and 12 bases lay in between. The CDR3 here is CASSSQDYMNTEAFF. The DNA for the CDR3 is TGTGCCAGCAGCTCCCAAGATTACATGAACACTGAAGCTTTCTTT.

The gene calls are TRBV6-5 and TRBJ2-1; D gene ambiguous. This CDR3 region has 13 residues. V shed 0 bases and J shed 9 bases, with 9 bases lying between them. CDR1 and CDR2 (germline): MNHEY, SVGAGI. CDR3 nucleotides: TGTGCCAGCAGTTACTCGTTTTCGGGTGAGCAGTTCTTC. It is translated as CASSYSFSGEQFF.

This chain connects TRBV7-2 to TRBJ2-1; TRBD1 matches at 7 bases. The CDR3 loop spans 12 amino acids. CDR1 is SGHTA, CDR2 FQGNSA, per germline. J was trimmed by 13 bases and V by 5 bases; bases with no gene match: 8. CDR3 sequence reads: CASSPGQWEQFF. CDR3 DNA sequence: TGTGCCAGCAGCCCGGGACAGTGGGAACAGTTCTTC.

This chain uses TRBV7-9 with TRBJ2-7; 12 positions match TRBD1. This CDR3 contains 16 residues. V shed 3 bases and J 5 bases; nucleotides not matched to a gene: 8. The germline CDR1 and CDR2 sequences are SEHNR and FQNEAQ (reference sequence). The CDR3 coding sequence is TGTGCCAGCAGCTTTTACCGGGACAGGGGGCTAGACGAGCAGTACTTC. Residues: CASSFYRDRGLDEQYF.

The CDR3 DNA is TGTGCCAGCAGCCAAGATAGTGGGGGAAATCAGCCCCAGCATTTT. This gives the protein CASSQDSGGNQPQHF. V usage is TRBV4-2 and J usage is TRBJ1-5, with a tentative D call TRBD1 (5 bases). Germline assignment: CDR1 LGHNA and CDR2 YNFKEQ. Trimming pared 0 bases from V and 4 bases from J, leaving 10 bases between. This CDR3 comprises 15 residues.

This clone was recorded a few times. The J gene is TRBJ1-2, the V gene TRBV2; TRBD1 is a possible D gene (5 bases). Germline V gives CDR1 SNHLY, CDR2 FYNNEI. The ends were cut back, 8 bases at V and 0 bases at J, with 13 bases in the middle. The CDR3 consists of 14 residues. The CDR3 reads CASCNRSSNYGYTF. The CDR3 nucleotides are TGTGCCAGCTGCAACAGGTCATCTAACTATGGCTACACCTTC.

This clone turned up a few times. The V call is TRBV7-9, the J call TRBJ2-6; 7 positions agree with TRBD1. Germline-derived CDR1 and CDR2 are SEHNR and FQNEAQ (reference sequence). Germline trimming cut 5 bases from V and 2 bases from J; bases unmatched to any gene: 3. The CDR3 is 15 amino acids. The DNA for the CDR3 is TGTGCCAGCAGCACTCAGGGGGCTGGGGCCAACGTCCTGACTTTC. This sequence encodes CASSTQGAGANVLTF.

The rearrangement joins TRBV28 to TRBJ1-4; D unresolved. V lost 2 bases, J lost 8 bases, and 12 bases lay in between. The germline V gene has CDR1 MDHEN and CDR2 SYDVKM. CDR3 length: 14 amino acids. The CDR3 DNA is TGTGCCAGCAGTTTAGAGAATTTAAGGGAAAAACTGTTTTTT. Protein: CASSLENLREKLFF.

The rearrangement uses TRBV5-1 and TRBJ2-3, with D perhaps matching TRBD1 (5 bases). Trimming removed 0 bases from V and 4 bases from J, with 12 bases in between. Germline values: CDR1 SGHRS, CDR2 YFSETQ. The CDR3 runs 15 residues. The DNA of the CDR3 is TGCGCCAGCAGCTTGGGTCAGGGATCCCCAGATACGCAGTATTTT. Protein: CASSLGQGSPDTQYF.

This clone has more than one count but fewer than ten. The chain has TRBV11-2 and TRBJ2-3, with D possibly matching TRBD1 (6 bases). The CDR3 covers 17 residues. Trimming removed 1 base from V and 3 bases from J, with 17 bases in between. Germline CDR1 reads SGHAT; CDR2 reads FQNNGV. The CDR3 DNA follows: TGTGCCAGCAGCTTAGTGTCGTCAGGGGATGGGACAGATACGCAGTATTTT. Amino acids: CASSLVSSGDGTDTQYF.

This clone has more than one count but fewer than ten. The V and J genes are TRBV29-1 and TRBJ2-1; D is perhaps TRBD1 or TRBD2 (5 bases each). The CDR3 is 16 amino acids. The V gene's germline CDR1 is SQVTM and CDR2 ANQGSEA. Between the trimmed V and J ends, which lost 3 bases and 0 bases, there was a span of 15 bases. CDR3 in DNA: TGCAGCGTTGAGAGTAGGTGGGGGAGCTCCTACAATGAGCAGTTCTTC. Translation gives CSVESRWGSSYNEQFF.

V and J are TRBV5-1 and TRBJ1-1; 8 bases align to TRBD1. This CDR3 spans 14 amino acids. Losses at the gene ends were 1 base for V and 4 bases for J; bases not matched to a gene: 3. The germline gives CDR1 SGHRS, CDR2 YFSETQ. This CDR3 is CASSLTGGFTEAFF. The CDR3 region has the DNA TGCGCCAGCAGCTTGACAGGGGGTTTCACTGAAGCTTTCTTT.

This chain joins TRBV30 and TRBJ1-4, with D possibly being TRBD1 (6 bases). The ends were cut back, 1 base at V and 0 bases at J, with 9 bases in the middle. CDR3 size: 15 residues. Germline-derived CDR1 and CDR2 are GTSNPN and SVGIG (reference sequence). In DNA, the CDR3 is TGTGCCTGGAGTGGGACAGCCGCAACTAATGAAAAACTGTTTTTT. Translating it yields CAWSGTAATNEKLFF.

The chain recombines TRBV5-1 with TRBJ2-7, with TRBD2 identical over 11 bases. This CDR3 is built from 14 residues. Germline loops: CDR1 SGHRS, CDR2 YFSETQ. V trimming: 0 bases; J trimming: 5 bases; junction bases outside the gene matches: 1. DNA of the CDR3: TGCGCCAGCAGCTTGGGACTAGCGGGGCACGAGCAGTACTTC. Protein: CASSLGLAGHEQYF.

The chain employs TRBV7-3 and TRBJ2-5; the match to TRBD1 covers 12 bases. There are 16 residues in the CDR3. Trimming cost V 5 bases and J 4 bases; bases outside gene matches: 8. From germline, CDR1 is SGHTA and CDR2 FQGTGA. Here the CDR3 DNA reads TGTGCCAGCAGCCAGGGGCGGGACAGGGGGCTAGAGACCCAGTACTTC. Residues: CASSQGRDRGLETQYF.

This clone was seen only a few times. This chain uses TRBV27 with TRBJ2-1, with 12 bases aligning to TRBD1. This CDR3 is 16 amino acids long. Germline loops: CDR1 MNHEY, CDR2 SMNVEV (reference sequence). V lost 4 bases and J lost 6; bases outside the gene matches: 7. CDR3 nucleotides: TGTGCCAGCAGTTCTTTGGGACAGGGGGCGGTCAATGAGCAGTTCTTC. Translating gives CASSSLGQGAVNEQFF.

V usage is TRBV11-2 and J usage is TRBJ2-7; 7 positions match TRBD1. Germline CDR1 reads SGHAT; CDR2 reads FQNNGV. CDR3 length: 14 amino acids. Trimming took 3 bases from V and 5 from J; bases not matched to a gene: 7. This CDR3 reads CASSFLDRDHEQYF. The CDR3 DNA reads TGTGCCAGCAGCTTCTTAGACAGGGACCACGAGCAGTACTTC.

This clone was observed a handful of times. The chain joins TRBV7-4 to TRBJ2-1; perhaps TRBD2 as D (5 bases). Germline V gene sequence: CDR1 SGHVT, CDR2 SQSDAQ. The CDR3 is 11 amino acids. V was pared by 5 bases and J by 9 bases, with 8 bases between. The CDR3 reads CASSTTTEQFF. In nucleotides, the CDR3 is TGTGCCAGCAGCACGACTACTGAGCAGTTCTTC.

This clone showed up just a few times. V is TRBV5-6 and J is TRBJ2-5; D gene unclear. Germline values: CDR1 SGHDT, CDR2 YYEEEE. The V and J ends lost 5 bases and 5 bases respectively, with 19 bases between them. This CDR3 is built from 15 residues. CDR3: CASSSWAYTRETQYF. CDR3 DNA sequence: TGTGCCAGCAGTTCGTGGGCCTACACCAGGGAGACCCAGTACTTC.

This clone showed up just a few times. CDR3 DNA sequence: TGTGCCTGGAGTACAGGGAGCTCTGGAAACACCATATATTTT. The encoded protein is CAWSTGSSGNTIYF. The chain is built from TRBV30 and TRBJ1-3; a possible D gene is TRBD1 (6 bases). The CDR3 has 14 amino acids. V dropped 2 bases and J dropped 0 bases, with 8 bases sitting between them. Germline-derived CDR1 and CDR2 are GTSNPN and SVGIG (reference sequence). The full variable domain, rest sourced from reference TRBV30 and TRBJ1-3, is SQTIHQWPATLVQPVGSPLSLECTVEGTSNPNLYWYRQAAGRGLQLLFYSVGIGQISSEVPQNLSASRPQDRQFILSSKKLLLSDSGFYLCAWSTGSSGNTIYFGEGSWLTVV.

This clone came up a few times. The sample carries other DNA sequences with the same CDR3. The V gene is TRBV5-6, the J gene TRBJ2-7; D may be TRBD1 (6 bases). The CDR3 has 11 amino acids. In germline, CDR1 is SGHDT, CDR2 YYEEEE. Deletions cut 4 bases from V and 6 bases from J, with 8 bases between. CDR3 coding DNA: TGTGCCAGCAGCCTAGGGGGCGAGCAGTACTTC. This translates into CASSLGGEQYF.

This chain links TRBV5-8 with TRBJ2-1; 7 bases agree with TRBD1. The germline V gene encodes CDR1 SGHTS and CDR2 YDEGEE. This CDR3 is 16 amino acids long. Trimming cost V 4 bases and J 1 base; bases outside gene matches: 8. CDR3 protein: CASSPDDRVSYNEQFF. DNA for the CDR3: TGTGCCAGCAGCCCAGATGACAGGGTATCCTACAATGAGCAGTTCTTC. Variable domain in full (rest from reference TRBV5-8 and TRBJ2-1): EAGVTQSPTHLIKTRGQQATLRCSPISGHTSVYWYQQALGLGLQFLLWYDEGEERNRGNFPPRFSGRQFPNYSSELNVNALELEDSALYLCASSPDDRVSYNEQFFGPGTRLTVL.

This clone showed up just a few times. The genes are TRBV28 and TRBJ2-7, with D possibly being TRBD1 or TRBD2 (7 bases each). V was clipped by 4 bases and J by 4 bases, with 17 bases between them. Germline V gene data show CDR1 as MDHEN and CDR2 as SYDVKM. The CDR3 loop spans 15 amino acids. CDR3 in DNA: TGTGCCAGCAGTTCCCTCGACAGGGAGGGTTACGAGCAGTACTTC. This sequence encodes CASSSLDREGYEQYF.

There are a few counts of this clone. The chain recombines TRBV28 with TRBJ1-2, with D possibly TRBD1 on 5 matching bases. CDR3 length: 11 residues. V was pared by 5 bases and J by 4 bases, with 5 bases between. Germline CDR1 and CDR2: MDHEN and SYDVKM. The CDR3 is CASSDSYGYTF. CDR3 DNA sequence: TGTGCCAGCAGTGACAGCTATGGCTACACCTTC.

V is TRBV6-5 and J is TRBJ1-2, with 9 bases fitting TRBD1. V shed 5 bases, J shed 6 bases, and the junction held 10 bases outside the gene matches. The CDR3 loop spans 15 amino acids. Germline values: CDR1 MNHEY, CDR2 SVGAGI. In DNA form, the CDR3 reads TGTGCCAGCAGTAGCCCGACAGGGGGAGTGGATGGCTACACCTTC. Amino acid sequence: CASSSPTGGVDGYTF.

This clone occurred a few times. The V and J genes are TRBV7-6 and TRBJ2-1; 9 positions agree with TRBD2. Germline V lookup: CDR1 SGHVS, CDR2 FNYEAQ. The V segment lost 7 bases and the J segment 3 bases; nucleotides outside the gene matches: 10. The CDR3 is 16 residues long. The CDR3 reads CASTPSGSGGYNEQFF. In DNA form, the CDR3 reads TGTGCCAGCACCCCCTCCGGTAGCGGGGGCTACAATGAGCAGTTCTTC.

This clone was seen more than once but under ten times. The chain couples TRBV5-1 to TRBJ2-1, with D hard to call. CDR1 and CDR2 (germline): SGHRS, YFSETQ. The CDR3 sequence is 14 residues long. V was pared by 4 bases and J by 5 bases, with 13 bases between. This CDR3 reads CASSIPSGNNEQFF. The CDR3 coding sequence is TGCGCCAGCAGCATTCCATCTGGGAACAATGAGCAGTTCTTC.

The chain uses TRBV6-1 and TRBJ2-3, with D uncertain. This CDR3 has 16 amino acids. CDR1 is MNHNS and CDR2 is SASEGT in the germline V gene. The V end was cut by 4 bases, the J end by 0 bases, with 14 bases between. CDR3 DNA: TGTGCCAGCAGTGTCTTCGTCCCAGCTAGCACAGATACGCAGTATTTT. Its translation is CASSVFVPASTDTQYF.

The V and J genes are TRBV9 and TRBJ2-5, with 7 nucleotides matching TRBD1. From germline, CDR1 is SGDLS and CDR2 YYNGEE. There are 16 residues in the CDR3. Trimming cost V 0 bases and J 4 bases; bases outside gene matches: 9. The CDR3 here is CASSVAAGGKGETQYF. In nucleotides, the CDR3 is TGTGCCAGCAGCGTAGCGGCAGGGGGTAAGGGAGAGACCCAGTACTTC.

The chain has TRBV10-2 and TRBJ1-5; D is uncertain. Trimming pared 4 bases from V and 1 base from J, leaving 11 bases between. Germline V gene data show CDR1 as WSHSY and CDR2 as SAAADI. This CDR3 contains 15 residues. CDR3 residues: CASSVGASSNQPQHF. The CDR3, as DNA: TGCGCCAGCAGTGTGGGCGCCTCAAGCAATCAGCCCCAGCATTTT.

This clone occurred a few times. The rearrangement links TRBV19 to TRBJ2-7, with 9 bases lining up with TRBD1. The CDR3 sequence is 14 residues long. Trimming at V came to 6 bases and at J to 5 bases, leaving 8 bases not matched to a gene. In germline, CDR1 is LNHDA, CDR2 SQIVND (reference sequence). CDR3 sequence reads: CASSAGTGRNEQYF. DNA for the CDR3: TGTGCCAGTAGCGCCGGGACAGGGAGAAACGAGCAGTACTTC.